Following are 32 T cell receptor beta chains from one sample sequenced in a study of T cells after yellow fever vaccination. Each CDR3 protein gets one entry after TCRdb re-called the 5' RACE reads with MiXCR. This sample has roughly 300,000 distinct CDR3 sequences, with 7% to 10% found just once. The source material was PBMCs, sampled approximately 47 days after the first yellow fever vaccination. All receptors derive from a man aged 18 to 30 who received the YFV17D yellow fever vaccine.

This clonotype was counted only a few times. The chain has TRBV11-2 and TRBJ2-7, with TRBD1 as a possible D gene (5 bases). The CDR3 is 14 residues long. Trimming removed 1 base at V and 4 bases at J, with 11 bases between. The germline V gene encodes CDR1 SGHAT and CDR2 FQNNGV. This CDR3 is CASSLGAGKYEQYV. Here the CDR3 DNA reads TGTGCCAGCAGCTTAGGGGCAGGGAAGTACGAGCAGTACGTC.

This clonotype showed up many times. The CDR3 DNA is TGCGCCAGCAGCTTGAGGACAGGGTCGGATACGCAGTATTTT. This encodes CASSLRTGSDTQYF. This rearrangement joins TRBV5-1 to TRBJ2-3; the match to TRBD1 covers 8 bases. With 1 base clipped from V and 6 bases from J, the junction kept 4 bases outside the gene matches. The CDR3 is 14 residues long. Germline values: CDR1 SGHRS, CDR2 YFSETQ.

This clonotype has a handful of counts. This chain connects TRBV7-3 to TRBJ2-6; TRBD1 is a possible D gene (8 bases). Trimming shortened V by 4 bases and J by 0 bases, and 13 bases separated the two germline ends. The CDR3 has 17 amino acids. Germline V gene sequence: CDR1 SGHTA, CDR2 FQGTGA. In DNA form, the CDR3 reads TGTGCCAGCAGCTCCACAGGGGGGGGCTCTGGGGCCAACGTCCTGACTTTC. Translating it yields CASSSTGGGSGANVLTF.

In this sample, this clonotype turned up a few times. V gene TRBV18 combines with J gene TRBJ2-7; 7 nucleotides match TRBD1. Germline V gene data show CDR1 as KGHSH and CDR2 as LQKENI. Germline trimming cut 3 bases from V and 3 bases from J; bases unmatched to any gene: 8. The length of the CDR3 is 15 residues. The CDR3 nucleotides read TGTGCCAGCTCACCCAGGGGGAATAAAGGCTACGAGCAGTACGTC. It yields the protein CASSPRGNKGYEQYV.

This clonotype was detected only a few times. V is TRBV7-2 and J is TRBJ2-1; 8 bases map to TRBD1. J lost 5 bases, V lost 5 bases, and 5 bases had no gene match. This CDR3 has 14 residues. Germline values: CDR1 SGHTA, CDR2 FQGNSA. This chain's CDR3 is CASSKRQGNNEQFF. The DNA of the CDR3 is TGTGCCAGCAGCAAACGACAGGGGAACAATGAGCAGTTCTTC.

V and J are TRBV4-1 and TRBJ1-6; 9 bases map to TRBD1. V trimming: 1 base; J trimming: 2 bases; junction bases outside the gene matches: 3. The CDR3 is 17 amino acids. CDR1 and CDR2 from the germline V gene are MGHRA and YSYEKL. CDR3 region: CASSQAGTGTYNSPLHF. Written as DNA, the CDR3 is TGCGCCAGCAGCCAAGCCGGGACAGGGACCTATAATTCACCCCTCCACTTT.

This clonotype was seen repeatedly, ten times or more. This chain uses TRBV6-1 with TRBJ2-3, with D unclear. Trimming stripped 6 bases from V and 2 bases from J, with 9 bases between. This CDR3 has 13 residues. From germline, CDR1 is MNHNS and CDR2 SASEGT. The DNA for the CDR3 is TGTGCCAGCAGGGGGATCTCCACAGATACGCAGTATTTT. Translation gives CASRGISTDTQYF.

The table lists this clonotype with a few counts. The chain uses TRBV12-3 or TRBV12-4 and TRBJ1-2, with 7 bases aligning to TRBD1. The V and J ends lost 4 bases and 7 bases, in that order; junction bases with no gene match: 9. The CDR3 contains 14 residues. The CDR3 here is CASSYGTAGGGYTF. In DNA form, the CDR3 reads TGTGCCAGCAGTTATGGGACAGCCGGGGGTGGCTACACCTTC.

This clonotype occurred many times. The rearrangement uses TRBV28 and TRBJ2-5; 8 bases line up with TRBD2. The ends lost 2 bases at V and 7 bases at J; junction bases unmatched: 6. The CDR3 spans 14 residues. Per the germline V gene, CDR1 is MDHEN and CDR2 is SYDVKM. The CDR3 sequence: CASSLASGRGTQYF. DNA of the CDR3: TGTGCCAGCAGTTTAGCTAGCGGGCGGGGGACCCAGTACTTC.

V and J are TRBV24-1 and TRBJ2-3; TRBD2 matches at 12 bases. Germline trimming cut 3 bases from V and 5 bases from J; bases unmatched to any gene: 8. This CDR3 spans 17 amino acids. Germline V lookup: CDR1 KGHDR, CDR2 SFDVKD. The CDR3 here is CATSDGDSSGGEDTQYF. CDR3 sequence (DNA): TGTGCCACCAGTGATGGTGATTCTAGCGGGGGGGAAGATACGCAGTATTTT.

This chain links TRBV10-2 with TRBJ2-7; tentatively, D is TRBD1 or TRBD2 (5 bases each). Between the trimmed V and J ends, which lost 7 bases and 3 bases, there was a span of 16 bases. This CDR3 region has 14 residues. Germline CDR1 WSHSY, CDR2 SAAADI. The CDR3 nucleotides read TGCGCCAGCATGAATAAGAGGGACGGCTACGAGCAGTACGTC. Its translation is CASMNKRDGYEQYV.

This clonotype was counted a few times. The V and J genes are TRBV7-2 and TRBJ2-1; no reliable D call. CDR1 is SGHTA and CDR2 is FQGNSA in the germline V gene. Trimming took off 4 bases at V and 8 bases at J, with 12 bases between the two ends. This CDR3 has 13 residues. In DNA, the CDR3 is TGTGCCAGCAGCTCCGCCCCACCACATGAGCAGTTCTTC. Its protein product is CASSSAPPHEQFF.

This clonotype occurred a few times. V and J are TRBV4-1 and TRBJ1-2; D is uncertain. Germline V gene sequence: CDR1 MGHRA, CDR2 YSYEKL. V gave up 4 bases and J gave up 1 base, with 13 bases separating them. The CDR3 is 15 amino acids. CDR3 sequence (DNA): TGCGCCAGCAGCCCCGGGCCATCCTTTAACTATGGCTACACCTTC. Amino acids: CASSPGPSFNYGYTF.

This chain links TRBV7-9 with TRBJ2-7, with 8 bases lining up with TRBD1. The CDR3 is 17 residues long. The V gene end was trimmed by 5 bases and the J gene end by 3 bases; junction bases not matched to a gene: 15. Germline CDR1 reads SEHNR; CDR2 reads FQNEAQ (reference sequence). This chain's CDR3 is CASSNRSLGQVYYEQYF. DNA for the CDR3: TGTGCCAGCAGCAATCGATCTTTGGGACAGGTTTACTACGAGCAGTACTTC.

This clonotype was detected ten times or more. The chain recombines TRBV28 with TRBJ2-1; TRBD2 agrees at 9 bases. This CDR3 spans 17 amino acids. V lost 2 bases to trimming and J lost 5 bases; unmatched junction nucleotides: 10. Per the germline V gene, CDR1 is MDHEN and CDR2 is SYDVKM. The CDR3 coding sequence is TGTGCCAGCAGTTTAGAGCGGGGGGCTCCCTTCAACAATGAGCAGTTCTTC. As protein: CASSLERGAPFNNEQFF.

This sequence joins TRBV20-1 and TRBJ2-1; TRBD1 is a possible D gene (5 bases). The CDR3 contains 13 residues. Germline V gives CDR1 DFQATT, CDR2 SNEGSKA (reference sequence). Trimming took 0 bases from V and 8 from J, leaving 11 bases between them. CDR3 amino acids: CSARDWQGDEQFF. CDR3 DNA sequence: TGCAGTGCTAGAGATTGGCAGGGCGATGAGCAGTTCTTC.

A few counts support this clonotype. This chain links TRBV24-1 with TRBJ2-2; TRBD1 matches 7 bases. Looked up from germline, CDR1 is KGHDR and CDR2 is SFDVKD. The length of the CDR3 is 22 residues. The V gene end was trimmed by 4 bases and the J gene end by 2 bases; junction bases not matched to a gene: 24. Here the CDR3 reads CATSDLRDSSPRLSPNTGELFF. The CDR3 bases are TGTGCCACCAGTGACCTCAGGGACAGCTCGCCTCGATTGTCTCCAAACACCGGGGAGCTGTTTTTT.

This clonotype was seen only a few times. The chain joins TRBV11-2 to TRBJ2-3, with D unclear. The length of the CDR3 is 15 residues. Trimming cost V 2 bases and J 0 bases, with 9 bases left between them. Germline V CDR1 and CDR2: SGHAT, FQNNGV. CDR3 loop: CASSLKLLSTDTQYF. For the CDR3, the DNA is TGTGCCAGCAGCTTAAAGTTACTTAGCACAGATACGCAGTATTTT.

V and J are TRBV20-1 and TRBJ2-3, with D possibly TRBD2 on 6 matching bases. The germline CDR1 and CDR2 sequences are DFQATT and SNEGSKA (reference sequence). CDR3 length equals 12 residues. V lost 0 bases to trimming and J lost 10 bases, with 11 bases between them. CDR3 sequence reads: CSARDLSGAQYF. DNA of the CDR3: TGCAGTGCTAGAGATCTTTCGGGGGCGCAGTATTTT.

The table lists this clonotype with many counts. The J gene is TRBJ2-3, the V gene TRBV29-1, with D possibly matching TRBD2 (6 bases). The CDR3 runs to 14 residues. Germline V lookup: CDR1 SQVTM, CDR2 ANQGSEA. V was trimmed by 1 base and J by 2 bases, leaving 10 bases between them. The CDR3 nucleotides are TGCAGCGTTGAAGGGGGGGTGTCCACAGATACGCAGTATTTT. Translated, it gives CSVEGGVSTDTQYF.

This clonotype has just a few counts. CDR3 in amino acids: CASSRGRGRSYEQYV. In DNA, the CDR3 is TGTGCCAGCAGTCGGGGGAGGGGCAGATCCTACGAGCAGTACGTC. The chain combines TRBV27 with TRBJ2-7; the match to TRBD2 covers 7 bases. With V trimmed by 5 bases and J by 1 base, 8 bases remained unmatched. CDR3 length: 15 amino acids. Germline CDR1 MNHEY, CDR2 SMNVEV (reference sequence).

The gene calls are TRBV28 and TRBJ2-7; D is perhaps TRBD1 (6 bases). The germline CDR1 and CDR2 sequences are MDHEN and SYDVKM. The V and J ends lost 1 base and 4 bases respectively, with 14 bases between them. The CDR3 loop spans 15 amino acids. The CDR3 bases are TGTGCCAGCAGTTTATCAGGGACACCCCTATACGAGCAGTACGTC. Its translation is CASSLSGTPLYEQYV.

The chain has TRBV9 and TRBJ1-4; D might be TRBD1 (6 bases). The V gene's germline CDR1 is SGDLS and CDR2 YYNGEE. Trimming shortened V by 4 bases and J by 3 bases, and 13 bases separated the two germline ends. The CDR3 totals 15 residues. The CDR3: CASSRMGAANEKLFF. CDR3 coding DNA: TGTGCCAGCAGCAGAATGGGGGCGGCTAATGAAAAACTGTTTTTT.

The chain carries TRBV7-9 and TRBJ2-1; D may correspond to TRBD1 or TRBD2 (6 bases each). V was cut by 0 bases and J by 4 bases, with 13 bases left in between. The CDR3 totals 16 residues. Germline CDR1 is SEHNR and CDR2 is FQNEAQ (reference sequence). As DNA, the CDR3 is TGTGCCAGCAGCTTAGCCGGGGGCGGGGAATACAATGAGCAGTTCTTC. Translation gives CASSLAGGGEYNEQFF.

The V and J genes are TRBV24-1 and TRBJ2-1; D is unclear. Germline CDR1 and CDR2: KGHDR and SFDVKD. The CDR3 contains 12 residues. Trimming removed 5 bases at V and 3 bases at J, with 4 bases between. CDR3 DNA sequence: TGTGCCACCAGTGTGGGCTACAATGAGCAGTTCTTC. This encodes CATSVGYNEQFF.

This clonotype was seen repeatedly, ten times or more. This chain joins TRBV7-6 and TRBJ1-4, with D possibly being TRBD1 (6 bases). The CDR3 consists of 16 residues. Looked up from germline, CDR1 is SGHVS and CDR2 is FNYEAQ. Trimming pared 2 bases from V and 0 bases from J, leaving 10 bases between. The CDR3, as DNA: TGTGCCAGCAGCTTAACAGGGCATACAACTAATGAAAAACTGTTTTTT. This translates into CASSLTGHTTNEKLFF.

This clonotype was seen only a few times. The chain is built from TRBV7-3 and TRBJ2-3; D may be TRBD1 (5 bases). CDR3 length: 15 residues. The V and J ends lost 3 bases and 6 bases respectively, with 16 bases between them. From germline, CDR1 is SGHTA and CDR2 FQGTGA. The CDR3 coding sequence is TGTGCCAGCAGCTTTGGGGCTTCATCCGGGGATACGCAGTATTTT. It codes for CASSFGASSGDTQYF.

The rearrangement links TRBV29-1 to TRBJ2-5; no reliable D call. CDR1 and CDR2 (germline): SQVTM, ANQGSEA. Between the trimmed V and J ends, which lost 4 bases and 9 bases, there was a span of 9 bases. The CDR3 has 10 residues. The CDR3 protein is CSVAVEAQYF. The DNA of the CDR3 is TGCAGCGTTGCGGTTGAAGCCCAGTACTTC.

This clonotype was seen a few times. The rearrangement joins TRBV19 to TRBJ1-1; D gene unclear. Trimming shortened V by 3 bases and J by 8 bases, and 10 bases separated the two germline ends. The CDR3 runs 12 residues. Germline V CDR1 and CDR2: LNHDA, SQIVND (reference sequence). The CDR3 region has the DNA TGTGCCAGTAGTATCCCCCGCCAGGAAGCTTTCTTT. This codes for CASSIPRQEAFF.

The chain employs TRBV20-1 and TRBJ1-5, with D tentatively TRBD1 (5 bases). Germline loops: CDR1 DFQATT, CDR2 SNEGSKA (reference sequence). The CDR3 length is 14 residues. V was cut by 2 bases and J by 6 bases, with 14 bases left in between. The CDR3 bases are TGCAGTGCTAGAAACCCAGGGTCAAGTCAGCCCCAGCATTTT. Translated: CSARNPGSSQPQHF.

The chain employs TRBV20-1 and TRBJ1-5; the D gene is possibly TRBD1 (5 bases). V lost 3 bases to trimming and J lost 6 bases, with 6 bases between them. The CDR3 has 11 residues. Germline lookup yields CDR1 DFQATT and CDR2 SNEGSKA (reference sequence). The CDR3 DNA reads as TGCAGTGCTAGGAGGGGTCAGCCCCAGCATTTT. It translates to CSARRGQPQHF.

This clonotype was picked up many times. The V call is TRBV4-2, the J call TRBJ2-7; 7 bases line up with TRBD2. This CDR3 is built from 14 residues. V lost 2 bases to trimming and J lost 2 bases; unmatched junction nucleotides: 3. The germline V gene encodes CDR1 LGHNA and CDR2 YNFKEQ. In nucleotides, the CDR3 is TGTGCCAGCAGCCAAACTAGCGTTGCCTACGAGCAGTACTTC. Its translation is CASSQTSVAYEQYF.